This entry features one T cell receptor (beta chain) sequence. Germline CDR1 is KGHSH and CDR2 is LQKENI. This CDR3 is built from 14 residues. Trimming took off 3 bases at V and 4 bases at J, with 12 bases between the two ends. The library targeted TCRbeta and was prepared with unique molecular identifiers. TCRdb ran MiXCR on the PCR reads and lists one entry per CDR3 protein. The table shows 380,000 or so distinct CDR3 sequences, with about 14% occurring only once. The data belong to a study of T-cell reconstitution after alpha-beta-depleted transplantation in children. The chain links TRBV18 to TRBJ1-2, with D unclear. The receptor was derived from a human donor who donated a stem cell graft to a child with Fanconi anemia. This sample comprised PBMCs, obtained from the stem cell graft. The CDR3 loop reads CASSPGRDFYGYTF. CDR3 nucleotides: TGTGCCAGCTCACCTGGGCGCGACTTCTATGGCTACACCTTC.